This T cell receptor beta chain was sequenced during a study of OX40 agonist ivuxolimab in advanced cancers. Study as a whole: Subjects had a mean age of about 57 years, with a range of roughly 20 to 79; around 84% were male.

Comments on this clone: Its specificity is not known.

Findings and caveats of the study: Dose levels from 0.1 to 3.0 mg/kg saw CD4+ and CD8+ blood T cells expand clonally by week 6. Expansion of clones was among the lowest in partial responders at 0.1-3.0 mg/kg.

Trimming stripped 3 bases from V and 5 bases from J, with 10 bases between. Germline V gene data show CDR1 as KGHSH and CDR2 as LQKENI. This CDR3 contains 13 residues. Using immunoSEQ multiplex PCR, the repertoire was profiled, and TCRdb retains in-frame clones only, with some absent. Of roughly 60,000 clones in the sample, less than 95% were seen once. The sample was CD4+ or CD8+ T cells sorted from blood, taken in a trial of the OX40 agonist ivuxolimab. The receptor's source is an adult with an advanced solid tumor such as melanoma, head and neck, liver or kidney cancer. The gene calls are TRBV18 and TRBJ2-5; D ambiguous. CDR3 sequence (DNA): TGTGCCAGCTCACCCTTCCCTGAGGAGACCCAGTACTTC. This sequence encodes CASSPFPEETQYF.